A single count supports the clone carrying this T cell receptor beta chain. The CDR3 consists of 17 residues. Germline lookup yields CDR1 MGHRA and CDR2 YSYEKL. V shed 2 bases and J 5 bases; nucleotides not matched to a gene: 7. These data are taken from a study of lymphopenia after photon versus proton radiotherapy. Produced via immunoSEQ multiplex PCR; TCRdb's table is partial and in-frame only. Of around 30,000 clones listed, about 83% are singletons. The receptor was derived from a woman aged 60-75 years with cholangiocarcinoma. Some clones in this sample may be carry-over from other donors' samples. V usage is TRBV4-1 and J usage is TRBJ2-5, with 14 bases that match TRBD2. Sequences were derived from peripheral blood, sampled from a patient treated with proton-based radiotherapy. The CDR3 DNA is TGCGCCAGCAGCCAACAAAGACTAGCGGGAGGGGGGGAGACCCAGTACTTC. It yields the protein CASSQQRLAGGGETQYF.